This T cell receptor beta chain derives from a study of T cells in localized non-small cell lung cancer. Points from the study as a whole: Longer overall survival was seen with higher T cell density measured in blood.

This table comes from immunoSEQ multiplex PCR, and its TCRdb copy is limited to in-frame clones, with some not included. The sample lists 60,000 or so clones, 80% to 90% occurring once. The CDR3 is 13 residues long. About this clone itself: Antigen unknown.

The receptor was derived from a man between 40 and 69 years old with stage II lung adenocarcinoma. Sequenced here: PBMCs, sampled before any cancer treatment. The chain uses TRBV21-1 and TRBJ1-5; the table's D call of TRBD1 was not tested on the DNA. TRBV21-1 is classified as a pseudogene. The CDR3 bases are TGTGCCATCAGGACAAATTACAATCAGCCCCAGCATTTT. This encodes CAIRTNYNQPQHF.